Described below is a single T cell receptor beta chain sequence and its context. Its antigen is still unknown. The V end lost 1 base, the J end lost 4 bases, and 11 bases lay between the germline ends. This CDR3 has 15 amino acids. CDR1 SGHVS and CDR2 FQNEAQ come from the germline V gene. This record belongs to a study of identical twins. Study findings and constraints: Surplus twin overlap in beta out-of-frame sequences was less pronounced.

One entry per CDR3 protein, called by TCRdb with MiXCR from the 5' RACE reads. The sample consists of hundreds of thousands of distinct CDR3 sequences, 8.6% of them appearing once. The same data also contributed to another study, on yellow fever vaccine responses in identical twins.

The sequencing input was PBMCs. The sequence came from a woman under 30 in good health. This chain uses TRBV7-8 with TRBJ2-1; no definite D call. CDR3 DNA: TGTGCCAGCAGCTTAGGGGCGGCCCAGTACAATGAGCAGTTCTTC. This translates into CASSLGAAQYNEQFF.